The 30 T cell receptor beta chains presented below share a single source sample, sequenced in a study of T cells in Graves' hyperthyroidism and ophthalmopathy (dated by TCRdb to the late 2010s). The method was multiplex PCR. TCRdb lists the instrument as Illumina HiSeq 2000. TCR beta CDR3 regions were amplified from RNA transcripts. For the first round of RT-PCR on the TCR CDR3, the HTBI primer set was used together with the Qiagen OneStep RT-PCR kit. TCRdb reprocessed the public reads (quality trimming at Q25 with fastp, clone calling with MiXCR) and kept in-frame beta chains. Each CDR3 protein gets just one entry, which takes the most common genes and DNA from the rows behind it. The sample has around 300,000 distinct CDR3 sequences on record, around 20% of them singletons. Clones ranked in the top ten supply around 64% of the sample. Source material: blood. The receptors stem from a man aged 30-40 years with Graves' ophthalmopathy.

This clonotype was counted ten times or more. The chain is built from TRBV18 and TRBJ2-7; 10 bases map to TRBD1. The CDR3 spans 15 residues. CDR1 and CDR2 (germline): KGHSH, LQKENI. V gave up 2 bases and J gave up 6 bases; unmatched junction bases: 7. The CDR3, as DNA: TGTGCCAGCTCACCAGGGACAGGGGTCTCTAGCGAGCAGTACTTC. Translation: CASSPGTGVSSEQYF. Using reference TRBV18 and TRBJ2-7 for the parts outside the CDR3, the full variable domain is NAGVMQNPRHLVRRRGQEARLRCSPMKGHSHVYWYRQLPEEGLKFMVYLQKENIIDESGMPKERFSAEFPKEGPSILRIQQVVRGDSAAYFCASSPGTGVSSEQYFGPGTRLTVT.

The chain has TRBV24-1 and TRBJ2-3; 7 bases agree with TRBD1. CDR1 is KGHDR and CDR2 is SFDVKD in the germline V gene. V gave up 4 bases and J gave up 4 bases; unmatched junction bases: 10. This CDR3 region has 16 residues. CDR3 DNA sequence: TGTGCCACCAGTGAGACAGGGATATACGAGCCAGATACGCAGTATTTT. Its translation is CATSETGIYEPDTQYF.

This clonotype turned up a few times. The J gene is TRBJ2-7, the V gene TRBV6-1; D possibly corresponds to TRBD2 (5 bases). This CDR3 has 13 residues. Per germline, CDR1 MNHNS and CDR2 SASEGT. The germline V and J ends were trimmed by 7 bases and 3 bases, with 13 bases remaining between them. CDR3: CASILTGNYEQYF. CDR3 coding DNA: TGTGCCAGCATCCTGACCGGGAACTACGAGCAGTACTTC.

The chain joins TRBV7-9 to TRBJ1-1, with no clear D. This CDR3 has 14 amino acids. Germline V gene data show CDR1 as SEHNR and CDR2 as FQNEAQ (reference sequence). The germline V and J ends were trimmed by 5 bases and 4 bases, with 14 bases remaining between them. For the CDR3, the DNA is TGTGCCAGCAGCCCTACAGACAAACTCACTGAAGCTTTCTTT. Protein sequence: CASSPTDKLTEAFF.

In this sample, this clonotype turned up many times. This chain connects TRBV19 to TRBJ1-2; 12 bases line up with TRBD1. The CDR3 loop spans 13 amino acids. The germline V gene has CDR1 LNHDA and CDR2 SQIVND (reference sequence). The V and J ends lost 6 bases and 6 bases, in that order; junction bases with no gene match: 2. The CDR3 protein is CASRGTGGNGYTF. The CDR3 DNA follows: TGTGCCAGTAGAGGGACAGGGGGCAATGGCTACACCTTC.

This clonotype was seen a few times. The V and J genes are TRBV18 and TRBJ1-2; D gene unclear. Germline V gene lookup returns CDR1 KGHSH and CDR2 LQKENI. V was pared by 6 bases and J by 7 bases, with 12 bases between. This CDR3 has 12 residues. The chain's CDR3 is CASSENPLGYTF. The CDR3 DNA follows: TGTGCCAGCTCCGAAAATCCTCTTGGCTACACCTTC.

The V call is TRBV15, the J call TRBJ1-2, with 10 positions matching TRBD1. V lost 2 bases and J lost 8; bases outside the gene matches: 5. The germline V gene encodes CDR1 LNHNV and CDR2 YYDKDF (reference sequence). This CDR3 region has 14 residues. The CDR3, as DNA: TGTGCCACCAGCAGACAGGGGACAGGGGTCGGCTACACCTTC. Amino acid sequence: CATSRQGTGVGYTF.

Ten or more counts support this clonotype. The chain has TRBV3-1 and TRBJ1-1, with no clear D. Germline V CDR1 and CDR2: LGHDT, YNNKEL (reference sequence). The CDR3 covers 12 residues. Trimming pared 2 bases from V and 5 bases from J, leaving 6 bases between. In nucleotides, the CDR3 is TGTGCCAGCAGCCAAAAAGGGACTGAAGCTTTCTTT. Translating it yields CASSQKGTEAFF.

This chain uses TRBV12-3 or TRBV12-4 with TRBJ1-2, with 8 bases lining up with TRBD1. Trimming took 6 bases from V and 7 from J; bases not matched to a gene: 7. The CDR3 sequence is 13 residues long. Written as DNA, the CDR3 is TGTGCCAGCAGACGGACAGGGTCAGGTGGCTACACCTTC. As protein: CASRRTGSGGYTF.

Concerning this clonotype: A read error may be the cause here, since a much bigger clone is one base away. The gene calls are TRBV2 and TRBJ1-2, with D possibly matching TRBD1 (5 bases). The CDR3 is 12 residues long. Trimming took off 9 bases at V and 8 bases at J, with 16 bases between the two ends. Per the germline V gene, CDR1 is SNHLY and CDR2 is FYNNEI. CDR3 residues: CASADTLEGYTF. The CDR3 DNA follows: TGTGCCAGTGCGGACACCCTTGAGGGCTACACCTTC.

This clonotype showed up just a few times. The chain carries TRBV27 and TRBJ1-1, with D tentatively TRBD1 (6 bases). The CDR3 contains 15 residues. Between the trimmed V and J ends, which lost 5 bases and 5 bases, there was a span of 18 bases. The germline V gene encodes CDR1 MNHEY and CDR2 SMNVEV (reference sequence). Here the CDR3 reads CASSPLRGRGTEAFF. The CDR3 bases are TGTGCCAGCAGTCCGCTCAGGGGCCGGGGAACTGAAGCTTTCTTT.

The CDR3 DNA follows: TGTGCCAGCAGTTTTTGGCAGAAATACAATGAGCAGTTCTTC. Translating gives CASSFWQKYNEQFF. The gene calls are TRBV12-3 or TRBV12-4 and TRBJ2-1; D uncertain. The CDR3 spans 14 residues. The ends were cut back, 3 bases at V and 4 bases at J, with 10 bases in the middle.

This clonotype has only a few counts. This CDR3 reads CASSEMTYSNQPQHF. The DNA of the CDR3 is TGTGCCAGCAGTGAAATGACTTATAGCAATCAGCCCCAGCATTTT. The V gene is TRBV6-1, the J gene TRBJ1-5; D is undetermined. V lost 2 bases and J lost 0, with 8 bases in between. Per the germline V gene, CDR1 is MNHNS and CDR2 is SASEGT. The CDR3 totals 15 residues.

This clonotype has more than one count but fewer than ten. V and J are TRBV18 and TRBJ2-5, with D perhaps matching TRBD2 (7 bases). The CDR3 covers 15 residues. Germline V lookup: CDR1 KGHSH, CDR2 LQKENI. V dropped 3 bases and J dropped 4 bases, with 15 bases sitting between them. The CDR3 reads CASSPPSGGGETQYF. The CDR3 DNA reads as TGTGCCAGCTCACCCCCTAGCGGAGGGGGAGAGACCCAGTACTTC.

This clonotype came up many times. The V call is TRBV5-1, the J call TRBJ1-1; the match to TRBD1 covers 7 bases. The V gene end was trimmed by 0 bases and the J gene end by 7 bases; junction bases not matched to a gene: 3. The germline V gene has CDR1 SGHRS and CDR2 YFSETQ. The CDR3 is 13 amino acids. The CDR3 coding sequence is TGCGCCAGCAGCTTGGCCGGGACAGATGAAGCTTTCTTT. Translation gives CASSLAGTDEAFF.

As DNA, the CDR3 is TGTGCCAGCGGGTCCCACAGGGTCCCTAATGAGCAGTTCTTC. It translates to CASGSHRVPNEQFF. This chain links TRBV6-1 with TRBJ2-1, with a weak D call TRBD1 (6 bases). Trimming removed 8 bases from V and 7 bases from J, with 18 bases in between. The CDR3 has 14 amino acids. Germline CDR1 and CDR2: MNHNS and SASEGT.

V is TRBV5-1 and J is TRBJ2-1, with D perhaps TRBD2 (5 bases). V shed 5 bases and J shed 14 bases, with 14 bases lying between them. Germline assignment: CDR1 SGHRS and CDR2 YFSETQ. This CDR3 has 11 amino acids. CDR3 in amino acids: CASSLGVEEFF. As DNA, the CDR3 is TGCGCCAGCAGTCTCGGGGTTGAAGAGTTCTTC.

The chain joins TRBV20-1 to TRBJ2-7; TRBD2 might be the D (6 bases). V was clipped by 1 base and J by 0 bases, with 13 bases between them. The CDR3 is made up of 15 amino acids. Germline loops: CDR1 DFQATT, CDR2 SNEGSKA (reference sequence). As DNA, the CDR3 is TGCAGTGCTAGAGGTAACGGGAGAGCCTCCTACGAGCAGTACTTC. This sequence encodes CSARGNGRASYEQYF.

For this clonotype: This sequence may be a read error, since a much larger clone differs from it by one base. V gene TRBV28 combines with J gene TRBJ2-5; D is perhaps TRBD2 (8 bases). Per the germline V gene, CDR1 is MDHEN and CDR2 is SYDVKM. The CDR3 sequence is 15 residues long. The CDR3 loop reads CASCLVAGQQETQYF. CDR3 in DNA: TGTGCCAGCTGTTTAGTAGCGGGACAGCAAGAGACCCAGTACTTC.

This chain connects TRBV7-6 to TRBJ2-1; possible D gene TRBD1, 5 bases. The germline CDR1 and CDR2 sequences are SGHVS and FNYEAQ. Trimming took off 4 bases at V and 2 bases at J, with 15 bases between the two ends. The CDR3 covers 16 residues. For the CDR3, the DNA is TGTGCCAGCAGCTCAACGCAGGACAACCCCTACAATGAGCAGTTCTTC. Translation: CASSSTQDNPYNEQFF.

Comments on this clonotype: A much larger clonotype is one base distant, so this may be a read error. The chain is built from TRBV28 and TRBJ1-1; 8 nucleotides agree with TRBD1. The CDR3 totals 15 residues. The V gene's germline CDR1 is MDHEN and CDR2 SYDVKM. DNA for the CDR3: TGTGCCAGCAGGGCAGGGGGCCCCTTGAACACTGAAGCTTCCTTT. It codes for CASRAGGPLNTEASF.

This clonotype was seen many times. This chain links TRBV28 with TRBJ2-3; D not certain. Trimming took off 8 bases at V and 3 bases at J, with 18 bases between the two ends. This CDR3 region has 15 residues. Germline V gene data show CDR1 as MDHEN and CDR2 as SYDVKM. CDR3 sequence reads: CASLLDSTGTDTQYF. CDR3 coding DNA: TGTGCCAGCTTGTTAGATAGCACCGGAACAGATACGCAGTATTTT.

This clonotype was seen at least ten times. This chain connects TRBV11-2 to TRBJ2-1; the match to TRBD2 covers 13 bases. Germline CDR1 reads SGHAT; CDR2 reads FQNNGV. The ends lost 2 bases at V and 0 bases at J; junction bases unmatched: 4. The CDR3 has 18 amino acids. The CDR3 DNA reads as TGTGCCAGCAGCTTATCGGGACTAGCGGGAAGCTCCTACAATGAGCAGTTCTTC. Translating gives CASSLSGLAGSSYNEQFF.

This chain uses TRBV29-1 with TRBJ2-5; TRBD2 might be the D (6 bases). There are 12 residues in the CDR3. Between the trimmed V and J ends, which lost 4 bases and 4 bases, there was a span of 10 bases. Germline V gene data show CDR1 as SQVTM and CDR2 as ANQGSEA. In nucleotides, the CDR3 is TGCAGCGTTGGTACTAGCACAGAGACCCAGTACTTC. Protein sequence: CSVGTSTETQYF.

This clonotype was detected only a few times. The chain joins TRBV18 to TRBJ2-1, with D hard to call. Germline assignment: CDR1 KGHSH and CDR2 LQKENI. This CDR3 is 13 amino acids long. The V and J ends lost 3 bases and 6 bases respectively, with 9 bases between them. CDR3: CASSPSRVNEQFF. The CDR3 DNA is TGTGCCAGCTCACCCTCACGGGTCAATGAGCAGTTCTTC.

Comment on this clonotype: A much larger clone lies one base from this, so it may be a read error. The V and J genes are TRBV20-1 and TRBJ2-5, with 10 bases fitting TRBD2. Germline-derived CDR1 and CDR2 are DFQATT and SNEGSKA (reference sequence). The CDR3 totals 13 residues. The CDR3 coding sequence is TGCACTGCTAGAGGACTAGCGGAAGAGACCCAGTACTTC. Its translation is CTARGLAEETQYF.

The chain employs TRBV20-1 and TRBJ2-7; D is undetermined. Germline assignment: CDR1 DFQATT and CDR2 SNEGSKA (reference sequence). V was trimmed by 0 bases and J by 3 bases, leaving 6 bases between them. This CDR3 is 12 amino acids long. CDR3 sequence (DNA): TGCAGTGCTAGAGAGTCGTTCTACGAGCAGTACTTC. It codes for CSARESFYEQYF.

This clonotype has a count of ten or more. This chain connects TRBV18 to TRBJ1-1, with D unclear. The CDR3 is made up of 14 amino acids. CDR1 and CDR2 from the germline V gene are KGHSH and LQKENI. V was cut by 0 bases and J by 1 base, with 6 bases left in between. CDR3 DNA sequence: TGTGCCAGCTCACCACCGAGGCCGAACACTGAAGCTTTCTTT. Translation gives CASSPPRPNTEAFF.

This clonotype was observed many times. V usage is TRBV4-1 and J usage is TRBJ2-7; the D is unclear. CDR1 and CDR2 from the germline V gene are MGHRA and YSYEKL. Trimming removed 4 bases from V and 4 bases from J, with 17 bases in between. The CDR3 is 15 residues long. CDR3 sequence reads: CASSPQWAGTYEQYF. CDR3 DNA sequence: TGCGCCAGCAGCCCCCAATGGGCCGGTACGTACGAGCAGTACTTC.

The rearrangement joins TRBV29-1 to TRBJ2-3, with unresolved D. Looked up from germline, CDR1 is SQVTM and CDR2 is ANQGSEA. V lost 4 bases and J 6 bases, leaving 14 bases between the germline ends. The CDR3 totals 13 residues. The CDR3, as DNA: TGCAGCGTTGGGTTCCACCTCTTGGATACGCAGTATTTT. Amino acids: CSVGFHLLDTQYF.